This T cell receptor beta chain is from a study of PD-L1 blockade in urothelial cancer. Study information: Of prior chemotherapy regimens, patients had received between 0 and 3. Analyses were performed on blood at 3 weeks after treatment start (the second dose) and at 6 weeks. When blood samples were assessed, the median T cell count was 141,255.

Time point indicated: peripheral blood 6 weeks after treatment start. Between 1 and 8 samples per patient were obtained, pretreatment and on-treatment. Sequencing used immunoSEQ multiplex PCR; TCRdb keeps in-frame clones, though not all of them. The data show about 43,000 clones, approximately 83% seen once. The CDR3 consists of 15 residues. V gave up 2 bases and J gave up 2 bases; unmatched junction bases: 7. The germline gives CDR1 GTSNPN, CDR2 SVGIG (reference sequence). The source of this sequence is a man in his 60s with urothelial cancer. The chain employs TRBV30 and TRBJ2-3, with 7 bases fitting TRBD2. The sequenced sample was PBMCs, obtained around atezolizumab (anti-PD-L1) treatment. The CDR3 coding sequence is TGTGCCTGGAGTCCTGGGAGGGCGGACACAGATACGCAGTATTTT. This codes for CAWSPGRADTDTQYF.